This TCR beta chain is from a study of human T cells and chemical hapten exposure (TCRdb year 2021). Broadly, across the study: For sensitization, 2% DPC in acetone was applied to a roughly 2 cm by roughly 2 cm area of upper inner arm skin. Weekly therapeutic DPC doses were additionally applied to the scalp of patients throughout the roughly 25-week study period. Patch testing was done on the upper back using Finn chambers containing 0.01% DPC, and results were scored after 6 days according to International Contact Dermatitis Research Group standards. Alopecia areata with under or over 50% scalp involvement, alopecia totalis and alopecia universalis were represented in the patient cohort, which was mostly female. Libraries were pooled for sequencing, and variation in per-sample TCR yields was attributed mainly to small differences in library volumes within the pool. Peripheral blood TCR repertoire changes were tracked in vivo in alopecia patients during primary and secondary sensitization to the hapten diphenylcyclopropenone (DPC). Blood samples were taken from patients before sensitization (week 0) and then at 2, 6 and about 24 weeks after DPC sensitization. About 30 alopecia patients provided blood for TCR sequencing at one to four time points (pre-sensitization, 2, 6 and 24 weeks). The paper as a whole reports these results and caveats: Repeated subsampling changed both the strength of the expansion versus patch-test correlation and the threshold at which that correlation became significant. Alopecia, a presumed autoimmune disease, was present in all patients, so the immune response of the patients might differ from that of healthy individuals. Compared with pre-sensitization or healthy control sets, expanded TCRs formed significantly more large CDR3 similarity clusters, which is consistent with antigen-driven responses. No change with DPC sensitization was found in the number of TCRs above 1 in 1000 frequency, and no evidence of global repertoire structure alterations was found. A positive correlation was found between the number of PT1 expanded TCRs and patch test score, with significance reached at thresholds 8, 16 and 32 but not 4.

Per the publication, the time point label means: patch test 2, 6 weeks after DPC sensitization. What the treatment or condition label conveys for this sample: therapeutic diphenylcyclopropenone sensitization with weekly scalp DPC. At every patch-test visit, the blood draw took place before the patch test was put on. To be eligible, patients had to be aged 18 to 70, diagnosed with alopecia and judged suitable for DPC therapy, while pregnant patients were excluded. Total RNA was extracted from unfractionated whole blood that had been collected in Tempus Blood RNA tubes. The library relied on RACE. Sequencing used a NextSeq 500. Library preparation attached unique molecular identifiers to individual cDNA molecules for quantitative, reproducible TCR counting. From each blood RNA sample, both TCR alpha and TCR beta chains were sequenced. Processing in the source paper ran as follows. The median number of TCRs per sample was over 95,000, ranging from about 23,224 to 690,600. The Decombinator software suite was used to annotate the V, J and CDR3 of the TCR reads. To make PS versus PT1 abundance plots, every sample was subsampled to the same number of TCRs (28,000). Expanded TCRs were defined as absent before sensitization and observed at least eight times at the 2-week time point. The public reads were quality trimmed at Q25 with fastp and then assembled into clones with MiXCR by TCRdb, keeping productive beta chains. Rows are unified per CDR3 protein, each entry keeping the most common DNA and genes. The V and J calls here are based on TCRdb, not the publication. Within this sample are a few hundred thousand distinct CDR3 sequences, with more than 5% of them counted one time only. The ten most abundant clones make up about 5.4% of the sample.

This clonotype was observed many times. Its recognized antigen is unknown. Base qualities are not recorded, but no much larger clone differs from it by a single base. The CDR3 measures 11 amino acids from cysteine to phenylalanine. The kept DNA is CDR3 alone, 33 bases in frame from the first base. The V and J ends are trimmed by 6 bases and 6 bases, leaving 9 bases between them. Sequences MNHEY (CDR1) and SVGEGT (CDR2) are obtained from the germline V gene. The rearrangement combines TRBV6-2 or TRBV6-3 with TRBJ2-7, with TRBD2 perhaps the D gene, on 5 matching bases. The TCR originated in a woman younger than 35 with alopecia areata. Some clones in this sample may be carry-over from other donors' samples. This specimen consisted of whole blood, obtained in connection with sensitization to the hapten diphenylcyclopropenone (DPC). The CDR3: CASSRRVEQYF. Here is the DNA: TGTGCCAGCAGCAGGCGGGTCGAGCAGTACTTC.